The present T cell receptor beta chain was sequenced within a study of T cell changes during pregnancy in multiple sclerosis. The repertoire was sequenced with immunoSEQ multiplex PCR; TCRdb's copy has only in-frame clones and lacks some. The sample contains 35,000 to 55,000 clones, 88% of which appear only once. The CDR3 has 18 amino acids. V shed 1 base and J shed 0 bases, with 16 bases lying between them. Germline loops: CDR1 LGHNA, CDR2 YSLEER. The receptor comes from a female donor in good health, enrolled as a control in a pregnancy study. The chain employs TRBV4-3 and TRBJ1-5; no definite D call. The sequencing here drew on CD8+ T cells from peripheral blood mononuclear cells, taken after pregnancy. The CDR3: CASSQGYPGLDSNQPQHF. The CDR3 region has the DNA TGCGCCAGCAGCCAAGGCTACCCCGGTCTCGATAGCAATCAGCCCCAGCATTTT.